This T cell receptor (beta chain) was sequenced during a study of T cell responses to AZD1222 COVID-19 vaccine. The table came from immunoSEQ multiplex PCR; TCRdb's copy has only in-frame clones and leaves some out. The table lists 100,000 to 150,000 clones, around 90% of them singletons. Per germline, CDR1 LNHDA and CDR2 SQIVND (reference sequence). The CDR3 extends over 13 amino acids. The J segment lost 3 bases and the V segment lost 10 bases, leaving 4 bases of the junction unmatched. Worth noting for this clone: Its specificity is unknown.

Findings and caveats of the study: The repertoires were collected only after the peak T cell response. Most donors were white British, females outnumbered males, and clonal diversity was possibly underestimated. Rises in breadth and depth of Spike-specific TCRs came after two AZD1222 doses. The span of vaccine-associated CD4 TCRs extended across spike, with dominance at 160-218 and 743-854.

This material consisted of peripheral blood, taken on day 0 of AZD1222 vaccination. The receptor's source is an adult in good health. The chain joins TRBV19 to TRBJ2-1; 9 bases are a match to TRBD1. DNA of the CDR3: TGTGCCACTCTGGGACAGGGCTACAATGAGCAGTTCTTC. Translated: CATLGQGYNEQFF.